The 15 T cell receptor beta chains reported below all come from one sample, sequenced in a study of long-term antiretroviral therapy in people with HIV. With survey level as its setting, the immunoSEQ assay was v3.0. Only in-frame clones appear in the TCRdb table, and some are missing; sequencing was by immunoSEQ multiplex PCR. The sample has roughly 20,000 clones, 60% to 80% seen once. Specimen: unsorted PBMCs, collected less than 1.8 years before starting antiretroviral therapy. The receptors derive from a woman aged 40 to 50 with HIV.

This clone came up once. V usage is TRBV7-9 and J usage is TRBJ2-7; D is ambiguous. The V and J ends lost 3 bases and 0 bases respectively, with 0 bases between them. This CDR3 has 11 amino acids. Per the germline V gene, CDR1 is SEHNR and CDR2 is FQNEAQ (reference sequence). CDR3 nucleotides: TGTGCCAGCAGCTTCTCCTACGAGCAGTACTTC. It codes for CASSFSYEQYF.

The table lists this clone with a few counts. The chain is built from TRBV27 and TRBJ2-2; TRBD1 or TRBD2 may be the D gene (6 bases each). The CDR3 has 15 residues. Trimming took off 3 bases at V and 5 bases at J, with 13 bases between the two ends. In germline, CDR1 is MNHEY, CDR2 SMNVEV (reference sequence). The DNA of the CDR3 is TGTGCCAGCAGTTTTCAAACGGGGGCAACCGGGGAGCTGTTTTTT. It encodes CASSFQTGATGELFF.

The table lists this clone with a count of one. The chain is built from TRBV18 and TRBJ2-3; unclear D gene. The CDR3 length is 14 residues. Trimming cost V 3 bases and J 0 bases, with 7 bases left between them. From germline, CDR1 is KGHSH and CDR2 LQKENI. CDR3 DNA: TGTGCCAGCTCACCTTCTGGTAGCACAGATACGCAGTATTTT. Translating gives CASSPSGSTDTQYF.

In regard to this clone: Other DNA sequences from this sample encode an identical CDR3 as well. The CDR3 sequence is CASSGDTDTQYF. The CDR3 region has the DNA TGTGCCAGCAGCGGGGACACAGATACGCAGTATTTT. V and J are TRBV9 and TRBJ2-3; D remains unclear. V lost 3 bases and J 2 bases, leaving 4 bases between the germline ends. Germline CDR1 SGDLS, CDR2 YYNGEE. The CDR3 has 12 residues.

This clone was picked up one time. V usage is TRBV7-2 and J usage is TRBJ1-5; D not certain. Between the trimmed V and J ends, which lost 3 bases and 4 bases, there was a span of 7 bases. CDR1 is SGHTA and CDR2 is FQGNSA in the germline V gene. The CDR3 length is 13 residues. The CDR3 spells CASSFSQNQPQHF. The CDR3 nucleotides read TGTGCCAGCAGCTTCTCCCAGAATCAGCCCCAGCATTTT.

This chain connects TRBV30 to TRBJ1-6; D is ambiguous. Trimming cost V 0 bases and J 3 bases, with 0 bases left between them. Per germline, CDR1 GTSNPN and CDR2 SVGIG (reference sequence). The CDR3 length is 12 residues. The CDR3: CAWSVYNSPLHF. DNA for the CDR3: TGTGCCTGGAGTGTCTATAATTCACCCCTCCACTTT.

The CDR3 DNA reads as TGTGCTAGTGGTTTTTGGGGGGCGCGGGAACTGTTTTTT. The encoded protein is CASGFWGARELFF. V is TRBV12-5 and J is TRBJ1-4, with TRBD1 as a possible D gene (6 bases). V lost 3 bases and J lost 12, with 14 bases in between. Germline-derived CDR1 and CDR2 are LGHNT and FRNRAP. CDR3 size: 13 residues.

This chain links TRBV7-9 with TRBJ2-2; 8 bases map to TRBD1. This CDR3 is built from 16 residues. In germline, CDR1 is SEHNR, CDR2 FQNEAQ (reference sequence). The V segment lost 5 bases and the J segment 7 bases; nucleotides outside the gene matches: 12. CDR3 protein: CASSPRQGKFNGELFF. As DNA, the CDR3 is TGTGCCAGCAGCCCTAGACAGGGGAAGTTCAACGGGGAGCTGTTTTTT.

In this sample, this clone turned up a few times. V gene TRBV10-1 combines with J gene TRBJ2-2; D is tentatively TRBD1 or TRBD2 (5 bases each). Trimming left V 7 bases short and J 0 bases short, with 12 bases between. This CDR3 comprises 15 residues. Germline lookup yields CDR1 WNHNN and CDR2 SYGVQD (reference sequence). CDR3 residues: CASTGTNANTGELFF. CDR3 in DNA: TGCGCCAGCACCGGGACGAACGCGAACACCGGGGAGCTGTTTTTT.

The V gene is TRBV5-4, the J gene TRBJ2-2; D is possibly TRBD2 (6 bases). The CDR3 is 12 residues long. Germline loops: CDR1 SGHNT, CDR2 YYREEE (reference sequence). The V end was cut by 6 bases, the J end by 7 bases, with 10 bases between. The CDR3, as DNA: TGTGCCAGCACCCCGGGGGTCGGGGAGCTGTTTTTT. Protein sequence: CASTPGVGELFF.

The DNA for the CDR3 is TGTGCCAGCAGCTTGAGGTCCGGGATACAAGAGACCCAGTACTTC. It is translated as CASSLRSGIQETQYF. The genes are TRBV5-4 and TRBJ2-5; D might be TRBD2 (5 bases). There are 15 residues in the CDR3. Germline V lookup: CDR1 SGHNT, CDR2 YYREEE (reference sequence). V was clipped by 1 base and J by 2 bases, with 12 bases between them.

This clone was observed a single time. The J gene is TRBJ2-7, the V gene TRBV27, with 8 nucleotides matching TRBD1. The germline V gene has CDR1 MNHEY and CDR2 SMNVEV (reference sequence). This CDR3 contains 15 residues. The ends lost 6 bases at V and 2 bases at J; junction bases unmatched: 9. CDR3 nucleotide sequence: TGTGCCAGCAGATCCCGACAGGGGCCTCCCTACGAGCAGTACTTC. This translates into CASRSRQGPPYEQYF.

This clone was detected only a few times. The V and J genes are TRBV30 and TRBJ1-5; D may be TRBD1 (5 bases). The CDR3 covers 13 residues. With 0 bases removed from V and 6 bases from J, the gap between germline ends came to 9 bases. Germline lookup yields CDR1 GTSNPN and CDR2 SVGIG (reference sequence). The CDR3 spells CAWSVQEGQPQHF. In DNA form, the CDR3 reads TGTGCCTGGAGTGTACAGGAGGGTCAGCCCCAGCATTTT. Supplemented by reference TRBV30 and TRBJ1-5, the full variable domain reads SQTIHQWPATLVQPVGSPLSLECTVEGTSNPNLYWYRQAAGRGLQLLFYSVGIGQISSEVPQNLSASRPQDRQFILSSKKLLLSDSGFYLCAWSVQEGQPQHFGDGTRLSIL.

CDR3 DNA sequence: TGTGCCAGCAGCGTAGGAGCTCCTGGACTAGCGGGGTCTGGGGAGACCCAGTACTTC. This encodes CASSVGAPGLAGSGETQYF. V and J are TRBV9 and TRBJ2-5; the match to TRBD2 covers 12 bases. CDR3 length: 19 amino acids. Germline CDR1 SGDLS, CDR2 YYNGEE. Trimming at V came to 0 bases and at J to 5 bases, leaving 14 bases not matched to a gene.

This clone was recorded once. The V gene is TRBV7-2, the J gene TRBJ1-2, with D perhaps TRBD1 (6 bases). V was pared by 2 bases and J by 8 bases, with 15 bases between. The CDR3 is 14 amino acids. CDR1 SGHTA and CDR2 FQGNSA come from the germline V gene. CDR3 region: CASSLLPDSEGYTF. Here the CDR3 DNA reads TGTGCCAGCAGCTTACTCCCGGACAGCGAAGGCTACACCTTC.